This T cell receptor beta chain was found in a study of immune evolution from preneoplasia to lung adenocarcinoma. Points from the study as a whole: From normal lung to invasive adenocarcinoma, top clone frequencies appeared to decrease.

Comment on this clone: The antigen remains undetermined.

This CDR3 has 13 amino acids. Germline V gives CDR1 SQVTM, CDR2 ANQGSEA. The germline V and J ends were trimmed by 2 bases and 8 bases, with 15 bases remaining between them. Profiling relied on immunoSEQ multiplex PCR, and the TCRdb table lists in-frame clones only, not all of them. The sample contains around 4,500 clones, more than 80% of which appear only once. The V and J genes are TRBV29-1 and TRBJ1-2; D gene uncertain. This TCR came from a person aged 70 to 79 with lung adenocarcinoma. Sequenced input: FFPE adjacent normal lung tissue. The CDR3 protein is CSVESGGSMGYTF. CDR3 DNA: TGCAGCGTTGAATCCGGAGGGTCTATGGGCTACACCTTC.